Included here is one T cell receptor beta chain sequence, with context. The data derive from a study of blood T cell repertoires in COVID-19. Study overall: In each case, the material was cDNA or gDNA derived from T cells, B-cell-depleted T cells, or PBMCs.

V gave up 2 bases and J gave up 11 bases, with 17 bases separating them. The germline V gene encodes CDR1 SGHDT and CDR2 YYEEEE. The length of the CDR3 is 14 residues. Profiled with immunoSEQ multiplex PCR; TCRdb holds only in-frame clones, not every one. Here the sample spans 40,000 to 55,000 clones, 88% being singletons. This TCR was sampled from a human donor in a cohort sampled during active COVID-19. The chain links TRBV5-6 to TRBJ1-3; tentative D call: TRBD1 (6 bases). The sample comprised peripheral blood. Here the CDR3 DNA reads TGTGCCAGCAGCTTTGTGGGACATCAGGATGCCATATATTTT. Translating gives CASSFVGHQDAIYF.